These 15 T cell receptor beta chains were sequenced from one sample in a study of vaccination effects on CD4 cells after COVID-19. What these receptors recognize is not known. Clones were read by immunoSEQ multiplex PCR, and TCRdb kept only the in-frame ones, dropping some. The data show about 50,000 clones, roughly 80% seen once. Upon completion of more than eight days in culture, CD4+ T cells were isolated. Sequencing used CD4+ T cells from PBMCs cultured without peptide, obtained before COVID-19 vaccination. These receptors were collected from a human donor who received a COVID-19 vaccine.

The V gene is TRBV3-1 (or the pseudogene TRBV3-2), the J gene TRBJ1-4; TRBD1 is a possible D gene (6 bases). Looked up from germline, CDR1 is LGHDT and CDR2 is YNNKEL (reference sequence). The CDR3 consists of 14 residues. V was shortened by 4 bases and J by 8 bases, with 14 bases between the two germline ends. CDR3 in amino acids: CASSPGTFFEKLFF. CDR3 coding DNA: TGTGCCAGCAGCCCGGGGACATTTTTCGAAAAACTGTTTTTT.

V gene TRBV25-1 combines with J gene TRBJ1-1; D is perhaps TRBD1 (5 bases). The V end lost 7 bases, the J end lost 5 bases, and 14 bases lay between the germline ends. This CDR3 has 13 amino acids. Germline V gene data show CDR1 as MGHDK and CDR2 as SYGVNS. This CDR3 is CASMGREWTEAFF. In DNA, the CDR3 is TGTGCCAGCATGGGACGAGAATGGACTGAAGCTTTCTTT.

The chain links TRBV19 to TRBJ1-2; possibly TRBD1 for D (6 bases). V was shortened by 0 bases and J by 5 bases, with 7 bases between the two germline ends. Germline CDR1 LNHDA, CDR2 SQIVND (reference sequence). This CDR3 contains 13 residues. CDR3 region: CASSIDQGYGYTF. CDR3 nucleotides: TGTGCCAGTAGTATAGACCAGGGGTATGGCTACACCTTC.

V gene TRBV4-1 combines with J gene TRBJ1-2; unclear D gene. CDR1 is MGHRA and CDR2 is YSYEKL in the germline V gene. Trimming took 1 base from V and 8 from J, leaving 8 bases between them. This CDR3 comprises 12 residues. CDR3 amino acids: CASSQASGGYTF. The CDR3 region has the DNA TGCGCCAGCAGCCAAGCATCAGGCGGCTACACCTTC.

The J gene is TRBJ1-5, the V gene TRBV29-1, with D possibly matching TRBD1 (6 bases). Trimming removed 4 bases at V and 5 bases at J, with 15 bases between. Germline CDR1 is SQVTM and CDR2 is ANQGSEA. The CDR3 has 14 residues. The CDR3 loop is CSVGGTNFDQPQHF. As DNA, the CDR3 is TGCAGCGTTGGTGGGACAAACTTCGATCAGCCCCAGCATTTT.

The V call is TRBV24-1, the J call TRBJ2-5; 8 bases are a match to TRBD2. After removal of 3 bases from V and 5 bases from J, the junction contained 7 bases not matched to a gene. The CDR3 has 15 residues. Germline V gene sequence: CDR1 KGHDR, CDR2 SFDVKD. Here the CDR3 reads CATSDPRGGVETQYF. DNA for the CDR3: TGTGCCACCAGTGATCCCCGGGGGGGGGTGGAGACCCAGTACTTC.

This clone was counted a few times. The CDR3 DNA reads as TGTGCCAGCAGCGTAGCTTCGAGGGGAAACGGGGAGCTGTTTTTT. This encodes CASSVASRGNGELFF. The rearrangement uses TRBV9 and TRBJ2-2; D could derive from TRBD1 or TRBD2 (5 bases each). The CDR3 consists of 15 residues. Trimming shortened V by 0 bases and J by 7 bases, and 13 bases separated the two germline ends. From germline, CDR1 is SGDLS and CDR2 YYNGEE. Looking up the rest from reference TRBV9 and TRBJ2-2 gives the full variable domain: DSGVTQTPKHLITATGQRVTLRCSPRSGDLSVYWYQQSLDQGLQFLIQYYNGEERAKGNILERFSAQQFPDLHSELNLSSLELGDSALYFCASSVASRGNGELFFGEGSRLTVL.

This chain connects TRBV7-2 to TRBJ2-5, with D uncertain. V dropped 3 bases and J dropped 1 base, with 15 bases sitting between them. CDR1 and CDR2 from the germline V gene are SGHTA and FQGNSA. The CDR3 consists of 16 residues. The CDR3 DNA is TGTGCCAGCAGCTTTGATGCTCTCTCGCCCCAAGAGACCCAGTACTTC. This encodes CASSFDALSPQETQYF.

In this sample, this clone turned up a few times. This chain links TRBV7-9 with TRBJ1-6; perhaps TRBD1 as D (5 bases). This CDR3 has 12 amino acids. Germline assignment: CDR1 SEHNR and CDR2 FQNEAQ (reference sequence). V lost 7 bases to trimming and J lost 6 bases, with 7 bases between them. The CDR3 DNA sequence: TGTGCCAGCACGAGGGGTAATTCACCCCTCCACTTT. This encodes CASTRGNSPLHF.

This clone was counted between two and nine times. The chain carries TRBV19 and TRBJ1-4, with 9 bases identical to TRBD1. With V trimmed by 3 bases and J by 7 bases, 3 bases remained unmatched. The CDR3 runs 14 residues. Germline loops: CDR1 LNHDA, CDR2 SQIVND (reference sequence). CDR3 in DNA: TGTGCCAGTAGTATGGGACAGGGATCTGAAAAACTGTTTTTT. As protein: CASSMGQGSEKLFF.

V and J are TRBV28 and TRBJ2-7; D is possibly TRBD2 (7 bases). Between the trimmed V and J ends, which lost 5 bases and 4 bases, there was a span of 9 bases. The CDR3 length is 12 residues. Germline V gene sequence: CDR1 MDHEN, CDR2 SYDVKM. This chain's CDR3 is CASSGGAYEQYV. The CDR3 DNA sequence: TGTGCCAGCAGTGGGGGGGCGTACGAGCAGTACGTC.

This chain uses TRBV19 with TRBJ2-3; perhaps D is TRBD1 or TRBD2 (5 bases each). The CDR3 loop spans 15 amino acids. CDR1 LNHDA and CDR2 SQIVND come from the germline V gene (reference sequence). V was shortened by 10 bases and J by 3 bases, with 20 bases between the two germline ends. This CDR3 reads CATAGGDVVTDTQYF. CDR3 nucleotide sequence: TGTGCCACCGCTGGGGGTGACGTGGTGACAGATACGCAGTATTTT.

In its sample, this clone was seen a few times. The chain carries TRBV7-3 and TRBJ2-1; D perhaps matches TRBD1 (6 bases). CDR1 is SGHTA and CDR2 is FQGTGA in the germline V gene. V was pared by 4 bases and J by 8 bases, with 12 bases between. The CDR3 length is 13 residues. This CDR3 reads CASSSQQGYEQFF. Written as DNA, the CDR3 is TGTGCCAGCAGCTCCCAACAGGGCTATGAGCAGTTCTTC.

Here the CDR3 DNA reads TGCGCCAGCAGCTTTAGGAGGGGGGGCTACAATGAGCAGTTCTTC. It encodes CASSFRRGGYNEQFF. The chain links TRBV5-1 to TRBJ2-1, with TRBD2 as a possible D gene (7 bases). CDR3 size: 15 residues. CDR1 is SGHRS, CDR2 YFSETQ, per germline. With 2 bases removed from V and 3 bases from J, the gap between germline ends came to 12 bases.

In DNA, the CDR3 is TGTGCCAGTAGTATTTTGACAGCCACGAACGATAATACGCAGTATTTT. Amino acids: CASSILTATNDNTQYF. The chain carries TRBV19 and TRBJ2-3; possibly TRBD1 for D (5 bases). Trimming removed 3 bases from V and 7 bases from J, with 20 bases in between. Germline values: CDR1 LNHDA, CDR2 SQIVND (reference sequence). This CDR3 is 16 amino acids long.